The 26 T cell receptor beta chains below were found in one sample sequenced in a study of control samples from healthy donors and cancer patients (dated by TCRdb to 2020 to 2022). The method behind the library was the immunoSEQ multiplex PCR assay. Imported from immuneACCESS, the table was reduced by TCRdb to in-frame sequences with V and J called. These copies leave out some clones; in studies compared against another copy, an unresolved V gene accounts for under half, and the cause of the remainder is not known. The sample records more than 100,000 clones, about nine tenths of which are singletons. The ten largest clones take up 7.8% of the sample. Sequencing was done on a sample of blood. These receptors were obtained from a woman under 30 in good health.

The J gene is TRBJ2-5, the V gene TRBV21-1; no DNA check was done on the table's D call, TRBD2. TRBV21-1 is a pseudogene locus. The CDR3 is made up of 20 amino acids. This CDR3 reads CASSKPTWTSAGPPQETQYF. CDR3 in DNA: TGTGCCAGCAGTAAACCCACCTGGACTAGCGCGGGTCCTCCACAAGAGACCCAGTACTTC.

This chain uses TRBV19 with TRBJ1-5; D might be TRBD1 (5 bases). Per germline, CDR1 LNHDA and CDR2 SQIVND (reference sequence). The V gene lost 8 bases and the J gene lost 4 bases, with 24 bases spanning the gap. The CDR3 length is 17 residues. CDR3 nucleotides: TGTGCCAGTCGACAACTTCGGCGGGGACTGGGGAATCAGCCCCAGCATTTT. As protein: CASRQLRRGLGNQPQHF.

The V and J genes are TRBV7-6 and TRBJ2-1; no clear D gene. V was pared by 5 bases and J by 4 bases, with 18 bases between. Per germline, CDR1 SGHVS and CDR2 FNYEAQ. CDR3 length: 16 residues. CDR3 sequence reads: CASSPQTMRLYNEQFF. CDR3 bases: TGTGCCAGCAGCCCCCAAACGATGAGGTTGTACAATGAGCAGTTCTTC. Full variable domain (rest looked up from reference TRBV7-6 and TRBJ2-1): GAGVSQSPRYKVTKRGQDVALRCDPISGHVSLYWYRQALGQGPEFLTYFNYEAQQDKSGLPNDRFSAERPEGSISTLTIQRTEQRDSAMYRCASSPQTMRLYNEQFFGPGTRLTVL.

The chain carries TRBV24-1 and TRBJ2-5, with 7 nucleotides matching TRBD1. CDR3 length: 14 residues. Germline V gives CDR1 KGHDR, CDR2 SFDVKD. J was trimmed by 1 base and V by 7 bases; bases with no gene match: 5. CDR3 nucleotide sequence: TGTGCCACCAGCTCGGGGACAGCCCAAGAGACCCAGTACTTC. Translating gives CATSSGTAQETQYF.

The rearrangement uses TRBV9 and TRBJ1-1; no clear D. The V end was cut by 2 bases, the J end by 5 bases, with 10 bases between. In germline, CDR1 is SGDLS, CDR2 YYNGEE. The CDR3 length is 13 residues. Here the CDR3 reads CASSVFMGTEAFF. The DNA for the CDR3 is TGTGCCAGCAGCGTCTTCATGGGGACTGAAGCTTTCTTT.

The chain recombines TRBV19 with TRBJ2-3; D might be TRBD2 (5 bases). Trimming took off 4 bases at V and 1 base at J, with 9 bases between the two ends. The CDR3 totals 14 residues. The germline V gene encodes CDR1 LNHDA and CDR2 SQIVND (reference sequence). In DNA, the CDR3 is TGTGCCAGTAGTACGAAGAGGGGCACAGATACGCAGTATTTT. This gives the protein CASSTKRGTDTQYF.

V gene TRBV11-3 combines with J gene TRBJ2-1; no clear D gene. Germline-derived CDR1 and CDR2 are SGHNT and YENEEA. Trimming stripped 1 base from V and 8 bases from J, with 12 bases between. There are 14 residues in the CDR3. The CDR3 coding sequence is TGTGCCAGCAGCTTAGGTTCCAGCCCAGATGAGCAGTTCTTC. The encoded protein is CASSLGSSPDEQFF.

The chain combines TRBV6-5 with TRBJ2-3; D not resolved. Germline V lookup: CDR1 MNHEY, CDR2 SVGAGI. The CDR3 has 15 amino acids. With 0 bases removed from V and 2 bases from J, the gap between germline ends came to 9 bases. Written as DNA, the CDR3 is TGTGCCAGCAGTTACTCTTTTGGGTCCACAGATACGCAGTATTTT. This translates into CASSYSFGSTDTQYF.

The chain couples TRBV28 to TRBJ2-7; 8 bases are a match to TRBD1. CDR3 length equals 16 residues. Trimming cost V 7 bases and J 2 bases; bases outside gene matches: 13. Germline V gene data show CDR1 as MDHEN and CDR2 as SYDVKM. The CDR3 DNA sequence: TGTGCCAGCACTCCCTTATACGGACAGGGCCCCTACGAGCAGTACTTC. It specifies CASTPLYGQGPYEQYF.

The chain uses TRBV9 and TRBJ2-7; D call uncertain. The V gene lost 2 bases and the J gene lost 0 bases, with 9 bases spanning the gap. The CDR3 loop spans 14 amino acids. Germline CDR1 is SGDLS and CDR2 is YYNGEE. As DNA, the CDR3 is TGTGCCAGCAGCGTCGACCTAACCTCCTACGAGCAGTACTTC. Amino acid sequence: CASSVDLTSYEQYF.

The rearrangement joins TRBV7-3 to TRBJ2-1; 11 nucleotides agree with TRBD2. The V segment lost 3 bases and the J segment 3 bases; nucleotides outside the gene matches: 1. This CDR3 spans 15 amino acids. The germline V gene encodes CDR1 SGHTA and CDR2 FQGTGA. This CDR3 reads CASSFSGRDYNEQFF. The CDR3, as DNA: TGTGCCAGCAGCTTTAGCGGGAGGGACTACAATGAGCAGTTCTTC.

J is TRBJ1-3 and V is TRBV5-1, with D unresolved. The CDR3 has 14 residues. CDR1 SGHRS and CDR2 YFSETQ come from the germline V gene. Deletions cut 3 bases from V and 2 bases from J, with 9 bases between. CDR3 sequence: CASSSGATGNTIYF. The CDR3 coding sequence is TGCGCCAGCAGCTCGGGTGCGACTGGAAACACCATATATTTT.

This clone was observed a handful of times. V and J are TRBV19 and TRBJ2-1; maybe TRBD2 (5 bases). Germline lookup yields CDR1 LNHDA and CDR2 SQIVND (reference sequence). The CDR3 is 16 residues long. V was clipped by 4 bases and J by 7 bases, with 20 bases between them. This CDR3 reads CASSKGSPPRGNEQFF. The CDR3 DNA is TGTGCCAGTAGTAAAGGTAGCCCTCCCCGAGGGAATGAGCAGTTCTTC. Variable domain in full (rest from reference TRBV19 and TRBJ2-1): DGGITQSPKYLFRKEGQNVTLSCEQNLNHDAMYWYRQDPGQGLRLIYYSQIVNDFQKGDIAEGYSVSREKKESFPLTVTSAQKNPTAFYLCASSKGSPPRGNEQFFGPGTRLTVL.

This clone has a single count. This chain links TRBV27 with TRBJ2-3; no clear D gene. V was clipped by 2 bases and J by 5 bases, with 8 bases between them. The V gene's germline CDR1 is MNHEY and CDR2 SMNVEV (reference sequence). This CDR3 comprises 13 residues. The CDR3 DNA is TGTGCCAGCAGTTTAAGATGGGGAGATACGCAGTATTTT. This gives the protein CASSLRWGDTQYF.

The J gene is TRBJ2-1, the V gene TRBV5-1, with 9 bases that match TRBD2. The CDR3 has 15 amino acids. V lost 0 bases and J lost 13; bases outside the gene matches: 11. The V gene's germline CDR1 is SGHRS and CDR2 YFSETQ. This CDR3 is CASSLVVAGVVDQFF. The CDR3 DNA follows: TGCGCCAGCAGCTTGGTGGTAGCGGGAGTAGTGGATCAGTTCTTC.

CDR3 in DNA: TGTGCCAGCAGCCGAATCAGGAATGAGCAGTTCTTC. Translating it yields CASSRIRNEQFF. The rearrangement links TRBV3-1 (or the pseudogene TRBV3-2) to TRBJ2-1; D ambiguous. The CDR3 is made up of 12 amino acids. Trimming took 4 bases from V and 7 from J, leaving 8 bases between them. Germline-derived CDR1 and CDR2 are LGHDT and YNNKEL (reference sequence).

CDR3 DNA: TGTGCTAGTGGTTTGCCTGGGACTGAAGCTTTCTTT. Translating it yields CASGLPGTEAFF. V and J are TRBV12-5 and TRBJ1-1, with D unresolved. Germline V gives CDR1 LGHNT, CDR2 FRNRAP. V was shortened by 2 bases and J by 5 bases, with 6 bases between the two germline ends. The CDR3 has 12 amino acids. The full variable domain, with the rest looked up from reference TRBV12-5 and TRBJ1-1, is DARVTQTPRHKVTEMGQEVTMRCQPILGHNTVFWYRQTMMQGLELLAYFRNRAPLDDSGMPKDRFSAEMPDATLATLKIQPSEPRDSAVYFCASGLPGTEAFFGQGTRLTVV.

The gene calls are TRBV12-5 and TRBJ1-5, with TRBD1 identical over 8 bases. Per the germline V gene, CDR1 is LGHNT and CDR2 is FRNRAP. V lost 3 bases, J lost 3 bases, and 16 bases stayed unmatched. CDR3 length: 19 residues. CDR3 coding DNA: TGTGCTAGTGGTTTCGCGCCCGGTTCGGACAGGGAAGACAATCAGCCCCAGCATTTT. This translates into CASGFAPGSDREDNQPQHF.

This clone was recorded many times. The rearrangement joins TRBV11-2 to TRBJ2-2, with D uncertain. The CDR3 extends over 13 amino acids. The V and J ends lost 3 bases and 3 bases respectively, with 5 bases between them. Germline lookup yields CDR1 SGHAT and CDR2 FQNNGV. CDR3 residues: CASSLSDTGELFF. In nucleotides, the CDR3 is TGTGCCAGCAGCTTGTCGGACACCGGGGAGCTGTTTTTT.

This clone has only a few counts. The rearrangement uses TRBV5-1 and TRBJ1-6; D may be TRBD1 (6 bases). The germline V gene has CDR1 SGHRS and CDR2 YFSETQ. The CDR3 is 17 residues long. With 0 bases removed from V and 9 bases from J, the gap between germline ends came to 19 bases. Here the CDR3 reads CASSLGQTAGVTSPLHF. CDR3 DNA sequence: TGCGCCAGCAGCTTGGGCCAAACGGCAGGGGTGACTTCACCCCTCCACTTT. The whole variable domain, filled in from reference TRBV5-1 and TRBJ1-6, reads KAGVTQTPRYLIKTRGQQVTLSCSPISGHRSVSWYQQTPGQGLQFLFEYFSETQRNKGNFPGRFSGRQFSNSRSEMNVSTLELGDSALYLCASSLGQTAGVTSPLHFGNGTRLTVT.

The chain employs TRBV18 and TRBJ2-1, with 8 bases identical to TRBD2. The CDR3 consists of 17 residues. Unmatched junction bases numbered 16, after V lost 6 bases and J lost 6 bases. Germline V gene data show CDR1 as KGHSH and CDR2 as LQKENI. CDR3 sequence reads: CASSPPSGGASGNEQFF. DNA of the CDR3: TGTGCCAGCTCCCCGCCATCCGGGGGGGCTTCGGGCAATGAGCAGTTCTTC.

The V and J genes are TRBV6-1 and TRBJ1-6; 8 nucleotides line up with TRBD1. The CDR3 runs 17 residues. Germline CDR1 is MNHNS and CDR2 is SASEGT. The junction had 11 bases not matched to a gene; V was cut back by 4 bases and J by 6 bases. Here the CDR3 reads CASSVYDRGSGNSPLHF. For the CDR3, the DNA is TGTGCCAGCAGTGTTTACGACAGGGGATCGGGTAATTCACCCCTCCACTTT.

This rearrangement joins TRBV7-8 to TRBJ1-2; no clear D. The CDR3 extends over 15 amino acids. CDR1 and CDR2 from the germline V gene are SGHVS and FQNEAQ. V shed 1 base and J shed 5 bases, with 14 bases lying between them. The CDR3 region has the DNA TGTGCCAGCAGCTTAGATGGGTTGGGCCTTTATGGCTACACCTTC. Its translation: CASSLDGLGLYGYTF.

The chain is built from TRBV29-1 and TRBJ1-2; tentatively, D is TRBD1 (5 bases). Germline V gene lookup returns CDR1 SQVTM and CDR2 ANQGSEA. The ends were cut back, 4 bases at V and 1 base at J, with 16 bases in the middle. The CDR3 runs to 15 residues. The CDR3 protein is CSVGNRQYLNYGYTF. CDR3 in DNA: TGCAGCGTTGGGAATCGACAGTACCTTAACTATGGCTACACCTTC. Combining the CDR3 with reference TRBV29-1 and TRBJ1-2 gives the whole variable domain SAVISQKPSRDICQRGTSLTIQCQVDSQVTMMFWYRQQPGQSLTLIATANQGSEATYESGFVIDKFPISRPNLTFSTLTVSNMSPEDSSIYLCSVGNRQYLNYGYTFGSGTRLTVV.

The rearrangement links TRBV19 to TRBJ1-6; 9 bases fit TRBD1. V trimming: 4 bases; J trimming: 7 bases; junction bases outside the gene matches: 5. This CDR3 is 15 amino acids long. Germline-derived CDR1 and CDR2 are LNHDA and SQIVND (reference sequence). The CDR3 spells CASSNQGQGNSPLHF. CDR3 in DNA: TGTGCCAGTAGTAACCAGGGACAGGGCAATTCACCCCTCCACTTT.

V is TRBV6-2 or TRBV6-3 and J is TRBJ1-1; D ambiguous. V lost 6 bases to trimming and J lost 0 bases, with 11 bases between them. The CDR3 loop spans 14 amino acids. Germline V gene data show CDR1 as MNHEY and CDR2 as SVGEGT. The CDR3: CASSLPGLNTEAFF. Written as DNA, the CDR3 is TGTGCCAGCAGCCTACCTGGACTGAACACTGAAGCTTTCTTT.